This section outlines one T cell receptor (beta chain) sequence together with its context. The data stem from a study of blood T cell repertoires in COVID-19. Study-wide context: The United States, Italy and Spain were the sources of the acute and convalescent COVID-19 samples. In each case, the material was cDNA or gDNA derived from T cells, B-cell-depleted T cells, or PBMCs.

Assay used: immunoSEQ multiplex PCR; TCRdb lists only in-frame clones, some missing. In the table there are some 290,000 clones, 90% of which are singletons. Recruitment covered 20 to 25 US areas and drew participants whose ages spanned about 18 to 90 years. Trimming pared 0 bases from V and 4 bases from J, leaving 10 bases between. The CDR3 is 14 amino acids. Germline CDR1 reads SGHVS; CDR2 reads FNYEAQ. The receptor was isolated from a woman in her twenties or thirties who had been exposed to COVID-19. The chain carries TRBV7-6 and TRBJ2-7; D is perhaps TRBD2 (6 bases). The sample comprised PBMCs or T cells enriched from blood (not recorded which). CDR3: CASSLAGGTYEQYF. In nucleotides, the CDR3 is TGTGCCAGCAGCTTAGCGGGGGGAACTTACGAGCAGTACTTC.